These 30 T cell receptor beta chains originate from one sample sequenced in a study of PD-1 blockade in classical Hodgkin lymphoma. Method: immunoSEQ multiplex PCR; TCRdb's copy keeps in-frame clones and lacks some. The table shows tens of thousands of clones, with about nine tenths occurring only once. Brentuximab vedotin exposure varied among the patients, all of whom had relapsed after autologous stem cell transplantation. The material sequenced was peripheral blood mononuclear cells (PBMCs), taken at baseline. The receptors were gathered from a human donor with classical Hodgkin lymphoma.

This clone was detected only once. V and J are TRBV5-1 and TRBJ2-7; TRBD1 matches 7 bases. Trimming at V came to 3 bases and at J to 2 bases, leaving 14 bases not matched to a gene. Germline loops: CDR1 SGHRS, CDR2 YFSETQ. The CDR3 is 17 residues long. The CDR3 loop is CASSSFGQAKKTYEQYF. DNA of the CDR3: TGCGCCAGCAGCTCGTTTGGACAGGCCAAGAAGACCTACGAGCAGTACTTC.

The gene calls are TRBV7-2 and TRBJ2-7, with D hard to call. The CDR3 spans 11 residues. Germline V lookup: CDR1 SGHTA, CDR2 FQGNSA. V shed 1 base and J shed 6 bases, with 4 bases lying between them. Written as DNA, the CDR3 is TGTGCCAGCAGCTTAGGCCCCGAGCAGTACTTC. Residues: CASSLGPEQYF.

This clone has just one count. This rearrangement joins TRBV11-2 to TRBJ2-7; 12 bases line up with TRBD2. The CDR3 runs 17 residues. Germline CDR1 reads SGHAT; CDR2 reads FQNNGV. The J segment lost 4 bases and the V segment lost 2 bases, leaving 9 bases of the junction unmatched. This CDR3 reads CASSLSGLAGGWYEQYF. CDR3 in DNA: TGTGCCAGCAGCTTAAGCGGGCTAGCGGGAGGGTGGTACGAGCAGTACTTC.

This chain joins TRBV7-2 and TRBJ1-3, with unresolved D. V lost 4 bases and J lost 8, with 9 bases in between. The CDR3 contains 12 residues. CDR1 and CDR2 from the germline V gene are SGHTA and FQGNSA. The CDR3 sequence: CASSSQWDTIYF. For the CDR3, the DNA is TGTGCCAGCAGCTCTCAATGGGACACCATATATTTT.

A note on this clone: This same CDR3 is encoded by further DNA sequences in the sample. The J gene is TRBJ2-5, the V gene TRBV18; weak D call: TRBD1 (6 bases). The CDR3 extends over 13 amino acids. CDR1 and CDR2 (germline): KGHSH, LQKENI. The germline V and J ends were trimmed by 2 bases and 2 bases, with 6 bases remaining between them. The DNA for the CDR3 is TGTGCCAGCTCACCAGGACAGCAAGAGACCCAGTACTTC. The encoded protein is CASSPGQQETQYF.

The rearrangement joins TRBV29-1 to TRBJ2-1; 11 bases align to TRBD2. The CDR3 length is 15 residues. The trim removed 6 bases at V and 2 bases at J, leaving 6 bases unmatched. Germline CDR1 reads SQVTM; CDR2 reads ANQGSEA. The CDR3 region is CSVRGLAAAYNEQFF. The CDR3 region has the DNA TGCAGCGTGAGGGGACTAGCGGCTGCCTACAATGAGCAGTTCTTC.

This chain joins TRBV7-3 and TRBJ2-1; tentatively, D is TRBD2 (7 bases). The CDR3 is 14 residues long. V was pared by 2 bases and J by 6 bases, with 11 bases between. Germline-derived CDR1 and CDR2 are SGHTA and FQGTGA. The CDR3 nucleotides are TGTGCCAGCAGCTTAGCGGGGGCCCTCAATGAGCAGTTCTTC. Translating gives CASSLAGALNEQFF.

This chain connects TRBV10-3 to TRBJ1-2; TRBD1 matches 8 bases. The CDR3 runs to 16 residues. CDR1 and CDR2 from the germline V gene are ENHRY and SYGVKD. Trimming at V came to 0 bases and at J to 6 bases, leaving 9 bases not matched to a gene. The CDR3 spells CAISESGQGAGHGYTF. The CDR3 nucleotides are TGTGCCATCAGTGAGTCCGGCCAGGGGGCCGGACATGGCTACACCTTC.

This rearrangement joins TRBV6-1 to TRBJ1-5, with D hard to call. CDR1 is MNHNS, CDR2 SASEGT, per germline. This CDR3 region has 12 residues. V was shortened by 2 bases and J by 6 bases, with 5 bases between the two germline ends. The CDR3 loop reads CASSEFSQPQHF. As DNA, the CDR3 is TGTGCCAGCAGTGAATTCTCTCAGCCCCAGCATTTT.

This chain links TRBV2 with TRBJ2-3, with 13 bases that match TRBD2. Germline CDR1 reads SNHLY; CDR2 reads FYNNEI. V lost 2 bases to trimming and J lost 0 bases; unmatched junction nucleotides: 5. This CDR3 spans 18 amino acids. The CDR3, as DNA: TGTGCCAGCAGTGAAATACTAGCGGGAGGGACTAGCACAGATACGCAGTATTTT. The encoded protein is CASSEILAGGTSTDTQYF.

The chain has TRBV7-8 and TRBJ2-7; 8 nucleotides match TRBD1. The CDR3 totals 14 residues. Germline assignment: CDR1 SGHVS and CDR2 FQNEAQ. V lost 5 bases and J lost 7; bases outside the gene matches: 10. The CDR3 loop is CASSPGQGLGEQYF. The DNA of the CDR3 is TGTGCCAGCAGCCCTGGACAGGGATTGGGGGAGCAGTACTTC.

The chain is built from TRBV7-9 and TRBJ2-7; possible D gene TRBD1, 5 bases. Germline V gene lookup returns CDR1 SEHNR and CDR2 FQNEAQ (reference sequence). The CDR3 loop spans 14 amino acids. V was trimmed by 1 base and J by 6 bases, leaving 13 bases between them. The CDR3 DNA is TGTGCCAGCAGCTTAGGACAGTCCGCCAGCGAGCAGTACTTC. It translates to CASSLGQSASEQYF.

For the CDR3, the DNA is TGTGCCAGCAGGACCGGGACAATGGCCGGGGAGCTGTTTTTT. Protein sequence: CASRTGTMAGELFF. This chain links TRBV6-5 with TRBJ2-2; possible D gene TRBD1, 6 bases. Germline V gene sequence: CDR1 MNHEY, CDR2 SVGAGI. V gave up 6 bases and J gave up 6 bases, with 14 bases separating them. This CDR3 comprises 14 residues.

CDR3: CATSKDRDTLYEQYF. CDR3 bases: TGTGCCACCAGCAAGGACCGGGACACATTATACGAGCAGTACTTC. This sequence joins TRBV15 and TRBJ2-7; a weak D match, TRBD1 (6 bases). Germline assignment: CDR1 LNHNV and CDR2 YYDKDF (reference sequence). The CDR3 has 15 amino acids. Deletions cut 4 bases from V and 4 bases from J, with 17 bases between.

The genes are TRBV5-1 and TRBJ2-7; the match to TRBD2 covers 12 bases. The CDR3 spans 15 residues. From germline, CDR1 is SGHRS and CDR2 YFSETQ. V gave up 4 bases and J gave up 2 bases; unmatched junction bases: 4. In DNA, the CDR3 is TGCGCCAGCAGCCCCGGACTAGCGGGAACCTACGAGCAGTACTTC. Translation: CASSPGLAGTYEQYF.

The V call is TRBV6-6, the J call TRBJ2-3, with D perhaps being TRBD1 or TRBD2 (5 bases each). This CDR3 is built from 12 residues. Germline assignment: CDR1 MNHNY and CDR2 SVGAGI (reference sequence). Between the trimmed V and J ends, which lost 4 bases and 10 bases, there was a span of 12 bases. The DNA for the CDR3 is TGTGCCAGCAGTTCGCAGGGAGTAGCGCAGTATTTT. This encodes CASSSQGVAQYF.

The V call is TRBV9, the J call TRBJ2-6; weak D call: TRBD2 (7 bases). Germline V gene data show CDR1 as SGDLS and CDR2 as YYNGEE. Deletions cut 4 bases from V and 0 bases from J, with 11 bases between. This CDR3 comprises 16 residues. In DNA form, the CDR3 reads TGTGCCAGCAGCCCGGGGGGCCTCTCTGGGGCCAACGTCCTGACTTTC. It translates to CASSPGGLSGANVLTF.

The gene calls are TRBV11-3 and TRBJ2-5, with TRBD1 as a possible D gene (5 bases). V was clipped by 5 bases and J by 0 bases, with 7 bases between them. The germline gives CDR1 SGHNT, CDR2 YENEEA. CDR3 length: 13 residues. The CDR3, as DNA: TGTGCCAGCAGCGAAGGGGACCAAGAGACCCAGTACTTC. Residues: CASSEGDQETQYF.

The rearrangement joins TRBV28 to TRBJ2-1; D gene ambiguous. V was trimmed by 1 base and J by 9 bases, leaving 4 bases between them. This CDR3 region has 11 residues. The germline CDR1 and CDR2 sequences are MDHEN and SYDVKM. This CDR3 is CASSLLGEQFF. CDR3 DNA sequence: TGTGCCAGCAGTTTATTGGGTGAGCAGTTCTTC.

The chain links TRBV5-1 to TRBJ2-1; TRBD1 might be the D (6 bases). The CDR3 totals 15 residues. V was clipped by 3 bases and J by 3 bases, with 13 bases between them. Germline-derived CDR1 and CDR2 are SGHRS and YFSETQ. The CDR3 loop reads CASSYSGQGYNEQFF. CDR3 bases: TGCGCCAGCAGCTACTCGGGACAAGGCTACAATGAGCAGTTCTTC.

This clone is a singleton in its sample. The genes are TRBV5-1 and TRBJ2-3, with 8 positions matching TRBD1. V lost 4 bases, J lost 3 bases, and 10 bases stayed unmatched. Per the germline V gene, CDR1 is SGHRS and CDR2 is YFSETQ. The CDR3 covers 16 residues. In DNA, the CDR3 is TGCGCCAGCAGCCCCGGTCGACAGGGGTTGACAGATACGCAGTATTTT. Translation gives CASSPGRQGLTDTQYF. Filled out from reference TRBV5-1 and TRBJ2-3, the complete variable domain reads KAGVTQTPRYLIKTRGQQVTLSCSPISGHRSVSWYQQTPGQGLQFLFEYFSETQRNKGNFPGRFSGRQFSNSRSEMNVSTLELGDSALYLCASSPGRQGLTDTQYFGPGTRLTVL.

The chain carries TRBV6-4 and TRBJ2-7, with a weak D call TRBD2 (5 bases). Germline V gives CDR1 MRHNA, CDR2 SNTAGT. Trimming pared 9 bases from V and 2 bases from J, leaving 14 bases between. The CDR3 runs to 13 residues. CDR3 region: CARRWVGAYEQYF. The CDR3 bases are TGTGCCAGGAGATGGGTGGGAGCCTACGAGCAGTACTTC.

V and J are TRBV18 and TRBJ2-1; TRBD1 might be the D (6 bases). This CDR3 spans 15 amino acids. Germline V gene sequence: CDR1 KGHSH, CDR2 LQKENI. The V gene lost 2 bases and the J gene lost 5 bases, with 13 bases spanning the gap. CDR3: CASSPRLGADNEQFF. CDR3 sequence (DNA): TGTGCCAGCTCACCAAGATTGGGGGCTGACAATGAGCAGTTCTTC.

The rearrangement joins TRBV9 to TRBJ2-7, with 11 bases fitting TRBD2. This CDR3 contains 15 residues. V shed 0 bases, J shed 3 bases, and the junction held 2 bases outside the gene matches. The germline V gene has CDR1 SGDLS and CDR2 YYNGEE. The CDR3 protein is CASSVAGTSGYEQYF. CDR3 DNA sequence: TGTGCCAGCAGCGTAGCTGGGACTAGCGGCTACGAGCAGTACTTC.

This rearrangement joins TRBV29-1 to TRBJ2-5; possible D gene TRBD1, 5 bases. Germline V lookup: CDR1 SQVTM, CDR2 ANQGSEA. Trimming cost V 4 bases and J 2 bases, with 11 bases left between them. The CDR3 spans 13 residues. CDR3 in amino acids: CSVVGALQETQYF. Here the CDR3 DNA reads TGCAGCGTTGTTGGGGCGCTACAAGAGACCCAGTACTTC.

This chain links TRBV5-1 with TRBJ1-3, with unresolved D. The V gene lost 6 bases and the J gene lost 3 bases, with 10 bases spanning the gap. The CDR3 is 13 amino acids. Germline loops: CDR1 SGHRS, CDR2 YFSETQ. The CDR3 nucleotides are TGCGCCAGCACCTCGAACCTTGGAAACACCATATATTTT. It is translated as CASTSNLGNTIYF.

This clone has just one count. The chain recombines TRBV7-9 with TRBJ2-7, with 9 bases aligning to TRBD2. Losses at the gene ends were 5 bases for V and 6 bases for J; bases not matched to a gene: 14. The CDR3 totals 16 residues. CDR1 and CDR2 (germline): SEHNR, FQNEAQ (reference sequence). CDR3 amino acids: CASSPNPIAGVPEQYF. The CDR3, as DNA: TGTGCCAGCAGCCCCAACCCTATAGCGGGAGTTCCCGAGCAGTACTTC.

CDR3 amino acids: CASSVRRDSEVNEQFF. CDR3 DNA: TGTGCCAGCAGCGTCCGCCGGGACAGCGAAGTTAATGAGCAGTTCTTC. The V call is TRBV9, the J call TRBJ2-1, with TRBD1 matching over 7 bases. CDR3 length equals 16 residues. Unmatched junction bases numbered 12, after V lost 2 bases and J lost 7 bases. Looked up from germline, CDR1 is SGDLS and CDR2 is YYNGEE.

The CDR3 here is CASSVGTGGAEEQYF. In DNA form, the CDR3 reads TGTGCCAGCAGCGTAGGGACAGGGGGCGCAGAAGAGCAGTACTTC. This rearrangement joins TRBV9 to TRBJ2-7; TRBD1 agrees at 11 bases. Germline trimming cut 0 bases from V and 7 bases from J; bases unmatched to any gene: 6. The CDR3 is 15 residues long. From germline, CDR1 is SGDLS and CDR2 YYNGEE. The complete variable domain, with remaining parts taken from reference TRBV9 and TRBJ2-7, reads DSGVTQTPKHLITATGQRVTLRCSPRSGDLSVYWYQQSLDQGLQFLIQYYNGEERAKGNILERFSAQQFPDLHSELNLSSLELGDSALYFCASSVGTGGAEEQYFGPGTRLTVT.

In its sample, this clone was seen a few times. This chain joins TRBV28 and TRBJ2-5; the match to TRBD1 covers 8 bases. J lost 5 bases, V lost 8 bases, and 13 bases had no gene match. This CDR3 region has 15 residues. The germline V gene encodes CDR1 MDHEN and CDR2 SYDVKM. Written as DNA, the CDR3 is TGTGCCAGCGCATGGACAGGGAGGAGGCTGGAGACCCAGTACTTC. This gives the protein CASAWTGRRLETQYF.